Each of the 26 T cell receptor beta chains below was sequenced from the same sample in a study of cytomegalovirus exposure and HLA in healthy donors. PCR used 60 Vbeta primers and 13 Jbeta primers. Profiling relied on immunoSEQ multiplex PCR, and the TCRdb table lists in-frame clones only, not all of them. The sample has 170,000 or so clones; about 80% are singletons. Material: PBMCs. These receptors all come from a boy between 5 and 17 years old in good health and CMV-seronegative.

The chain joins TRBV30 to TRBJ1-1; D remains unclear. Germline V gives CDR1 GTSNPN, CDR2 SVGIG (reference sequence). This CDR3 is 12 amino acids long. Trimming took off 4 bases at V and 1 base at J, with 7 bases between the two ends. CDR3 sequence (DNA): TGTGCCTGGAAGCGGGGGAACACTGAAGCTTTCTTT. Its translation is CAWKRGNTEAFF.

This clone was picked up one time. V is TRBV7-9 and J is TRBJ2-7; 9 bases are a match to TRBD1. The V segment lost 5 bases and the J segment 3 bases; nucleotides outside the gene matches: 5. Germline V gene data show CDR1 as SEHNR and CDR2 as FQNEAQ (reference sequence). CDR3 length equals 14 residues. CDR3 sequence reads: CASSDTGQGYEQYF. In DNA form, the CDR3 reads TGTGCCAGCAGCGATACGGGACAGGGCTACGAGCAGTACTTC. Variable domain in full (rest from reference TRBV7-9 and TRBJ2-7): DTGVSQNPRHKITKRGQNVTFRCDPISEHNRLYWYRQTLGQGPEFLTYFQNEAQLEKSRLLSDRFSAERPKGSFSTLEIQRTEQGDSAMYLCASSDTGQGYEQYFGPGTRLTVT.

This chain joins TRBV5-4 and TRBJ1-6, with 9 bases lining up with TRBD1. The trim removed 2 bases at V and 11 bases at J, leaving 14 bases unmatched. Germline-derived CDR1 and CDR2 are SGHNT and YYREEE (reference sequence). This CDR3 contains 17 residues. CDR3 bases: TGTGCCAGCAGCTTTATTCCAGTGGGGACAGGGTGGCCACCCCTCCACTTT. This sequence encodes CASSFIPVGTGWPPLHF. Complete variable domain (other parts from reference TRBV5-4 and TRBJ1-6): ETGVTQSPTHLIKTRGQQVTLRCSSQSGHNTVSWYQQALGQGPQFIFQYYREEENGRGNFPPRFSGLQFPNYSSELNVNALELDDSALYLCASSFIPVGTGWPPLHFGNGTRLTVT.

V and J are TRBV2 and TRBJ2-3, with 12 bases fitting TRBD2. The CDR3 has 18 residues. V trimming: 9 bases; J trimming: 1 base; junction bases outside the gene matches: 14. CDR1 and CDR2 from the germline V gene are SNHLY and FYNNEI. In DNA form, the CDR3 reads TGTGCCAGTGCTTCAGGGGGACTAGCGGGCCAAGGCACAGATACGCAGTATTTT. This gives the protein CASASGGLAGQGTDTQYF.

V usage is TRBV30 and J usage is TRBJ1-2; 9 bases are a match to TRBD1. The CDR3 runs 14 residues. From germline, CDR1 is GTSNPN and CDR2 SVGIG (reference sequence). J lost 7 bases, V lost 0 bases, and 6 bases had no gene match. Here the CDR3 reads CAWSVDRGTAGYTF. CDR3 bases: TGTGCCTGGAGTGTAGACAGGGGGACCGCTGGCTACACCTTC.

The V and J genes are TRBV11-2 and TRBJ2-7; the match to TRBD1 covers 7 bases. The CDR3 is 15 amino acids. The V gene's germline CDR1 is SGHAT and CDR2 FQNNGV. V lost 0 bases and J lost 3; bases outside the gene matches: 5. The CDR3 protein is CASSLDRGGGYEQYF. The CDR3 DNA reads as TGTGCCAGCAGCTTAGATCGAGGGGGCGGCTACGAGCAGTACTTC. Full variable domain (remainder filled in from reference TRBV11-2 and TRBJ2-7): EAGVAQSPRYKIIEKRQSVAFWCNPISGHATLYWYQQILGQGPKLLIQFQNNGVVDDSQLPKDRFSAERLKGVDSTLKIQPAKLEDSAVYLCASSLDRGGGYEQYFGPGTRLTVT.

The DNA for the CDR3 is TGTGCCAGCAGCTCAGGGGGCCGCACTGAAGCTTTCTTT. This encodes CASSSGGRTEAFF. The chain has TRBV9 and TRBJ1-1; the match to TRBD1 covers 8 bases. This CDR3 contains 13 residues. The germline V gene has CDR1 SGDLS and CDR2 YYNGEE. V was pared by 4 bases and J by 4 bases, with 3 bases of the junction left unmatched. The full variable domain, completed using reference TRBV9 and TRBJ1-1, is DSGVTQTPKHLITATGQRVTLRCSPRSGDLSVYWYQQSLDQGLQFLIQYYNGEERAKGNILERFSAQQFPDLHSELNLSSLELGDSALYFCASSSGGRTEAFFGQGTRLTVV.

The chain uses TRBV10-2 and TRBJ2-1; no clear D gene. This CDR3 region has 15 residues. V lost 7 bases and J 0 bases, leaving 13 bases between the germline ends. Per the germline V gene, CDR1 is WSHSY and CDR2 is SAAADI. The CDR3 sequence: CASIYRSSSYNEQFF. The CDR3 region has the DNA TGCGCCAGCATCTACCGTAGCAGCTCCTACAATGAGCAGTTCTTC.

The chain combines TRBV9 with TRBJ1-1, with TRBD1 matching 9 bases. This CDR3 comprises 14 residues. From germline, CDR1 is SGDLS and CDR2 YYNGEE. J gave up 10 bases and V 4 bases, and 11 bases lay outside the gene matches. The CDR3 DNA sequence: TGTGCCAGCAGCAACCCGGGACAGGGAATGGGAGCTTTCTTT. Its translation: CASSNPGQGMGAFF. The variable domain in full, with the rest retrieved from reference TRBV9 and TRBJ1-1, is DSGVTQTPKHLITATGQRVTLRCSPRSGDLSVYWYQQSLDQGLQFLIQYYNGEERAKGNILERFSAQQFPDLHSELNLSSLELGDSALYFCASSNPGQGMGAFFGQGTRLTVV.

The chain recombines TRBV18 with TRBJ1-1, with no clear D. The V end was cut by 1 base, the J end by 0 bases, with 3 bases between. Germline-derived CDR1 and CDR2 are KGHSH and LQKENI. The CDR3 covers 13 residues. Here the CDR3 reads CASSPLLNTEAFF. CDR3 DNA: TGTGCCAGCTCACCACTCTTGAACACTGAAGCTTTCTTT.

The chain uses TRBV11-2 and TRBJ2-2; 11 nucleotides line up with TRBD1. Germline V gene sequence: CDR1 SGHAT, CDR2 FQNNGV. V gave up 8 bases and J gave up 4 bases; unmatched junction bases: 6. This CDR3 spans 15 amino acids. The CDR3 is CASLPGTGGTGELFF. The CDR3 DNA reads as TGTGCCAGCCTCCCAGGGACAGGGGGCACCGGGGAGCTGTTTTTT.

V usage is TRBV6-1 and J usage is TRBJ1-1, with a weak D call TRBD1 (5 bases). The CDR3 runs to 14 residues. V was pared by 7 bases and J by 1 base, with 13 bases between. CDR1 MNHNS and CDR2 SASEGT come from the germline V gene. The CDR3 protein is CASTDTGANTEAFF. The CDR3 DNA reads TGTGCCAGCACCGATACAGGAGCGAACACTGAAGCTTTCTTT.

The rearrangement uses TRBV14 and TRBJ2-2, with D unresolved. This CDR3 spans 15 amino acids. Germline-derived CDR1 and CDR2 are SGHDN and FVKESK. V dropped 4 bases and J dropped 5 bases, with 14 bases sitting between them. CDR3 DNA: TGTGCCAGCAGCCCCGGTCCGTGGTGGACCGGGGAGCTGTTTTTT. Residues: CASSPGPWWTGELFF.

This chain uses TRBV9 with TRBJ2-7; tentative D call: TRBD1 (6 bases). Germline V gene data show CDR1 as SGDLS and CDR2 as YYNGEE. This CDR3 has 15 residues. The V and J ends lost 0 bases and 3 bases respectively, with 13 bases between them. The CDR3 loop reads CASSVAGTLSYEQYF. CDR3 sequence (DNA): TGTGCCAGCAGCGTAGCCGGGACACTAAGCTACGAGCAGTACTTC.

As for this clone: Germline is not matched at one junction end, which may reflect a read error. The chain is built from TRBV7-9 and TRBJ2-7; D possibly corresponds to TRBD1 (5 bases). The germline V gene encodes CDR1 SEHNR and CDR2 FQNEAQ (reference sequence). The length of the CDR3 is 12 residues. The CDR3 DNA reads as TGTTCCAGCAGCAGGACATCCTACGAGCAGTACTTC. Amino acid sequence: CSSSRTSYEQYF.

The rearrangement uses TRBV7-2 and TRBJ1-1; 8 bases are a match to TRBD1. V lost 7 bases to trimming and J lost 4 bases; unmatched junction nucleotides: 11. Per germline, CDR1 SGHTA and CDR2 FQGNSA. The CDR3 contains 15 residues. CDR3 residues: CASNMKQGGGTEAFF. For the CDR3, the DNA is TGTGCCAGCAACATGAAACAGGGGGGAGGCACTGAAGCTTTCTTT.

The chain links TRBV6-5 to TRBJ2-7, with TRBD1 identical over 7 bases. Germline lookup yields CDR1 MNHEY and CDR2 SVGAGI. Losses at the gene ends were 5 bases for V and 2 bases for J; bases not matched to a gene: 9. The CDR3 loop spans 15 amino acids. CDR3 sequence: CASSVGQTFPYEQYF. The CDR3 coding sequence is TGTGCCAGCAGTGTGGGACAGACATTTCCCTACGAGCAGTACTTC.

The chain employs TRBV19 and TRBJ1-4; the match to TRBD1 covers 10 bases. The V gene end was trimmed by 6 bases and the J gene end by 7 bases; junction bases not matched to a gene: 8. CDR1 is LNHDA, CDR2 SQIVND, per germline (reference sequence). The CDR3 is 15 residues long. CDR3 DNA: TGTGCCAGTAGCCCGGGACAGGGGTCTAGTGAAAAACTGTTTTTT. Protein: CASSPGQGSSEKLFF.

The chain employs TRBV19 and TRBJ1-6; 7 bases match TRBD1. Trimming removed 3 bases from V and 8 bases from J; junction bases left unmatched: 13. This CDR3 spans 17 amino acids. Germline assignment: CDR1 LNHDA and CDR2 SQIVND (reference sequence). This CDR3 is CASSIGQEGLLDSPLHF. The CDR3 DNA follows: TGTGCCAGTAGTATCGGACAGGAAGGATTGTTGGATTCACCCCTCCACTTT.

This chain connects TRBV9 to TRBJ1-5; 7 bases fit TRBD1. Germline V gene sequence: CDR1 SGDLS, CDR2 YYNGEE. Trimming removed 4 bases from V and 2 bases from J; junction bases left unmatched: 3. This CDR3 is 14 amino acids long. CDR3 sequence reads: CASSLGQGNQPQHF. In DNA form, the CDR3 reads TGTGCCAGCAGCCTAGGACAGGGCAATCAGCCCCAGCATTTT.

The V and J genes are TRBV2 and TRBJ1-2, with 9 bases aligning to TRBD1. J gave up 4 bases and V 7 bases, and 7 bases lay outside the gene matches. There are 14 residues in the CDR3. Germline V gene sequence: CDR1 SNHLY, CDR2 FYNNEI. The CDR3 protein is CASIDTGGGYGYTF. CDR3 coding DNA: TGTGCCAGCATCGACACAGGGGGCGGCTATGGCTACACCTTC.

The rearrangement joins TRBV5-1 to TRBJ2-5; 8 positions match TRBD2. The germline gives CDR1 SGHRS, CDR2 YFSETQ. The CDR3 consists of 22 residues. Trimming took 7 bases from V and 5 from J; bases not matched to a gene: 34. CDR3 nucleotides: TGCGCCAGCGCAGGGCCGGGTCGAGTGGGCCCCGTGCGAGCGGGAGAGGGGGAGACCCAGTACTTC. Translation gives CASAGPGRVGPVRAGEGETQYF. The whole variable domain, filled in from reference TRBV5-1 and TRBJ2-5, reads KAGVTQTPRYLIKTRGQQVTLSCSPISGHRSVSWYQQTPGQGLQFLFEYFSETQRNKGNFPGRFSGRQFSNSRSEMNVSTLELGDSALYLCASAGPGRVGPVRAGEGETQYFGPGTRLLVL.

V is TRBV4-1 and J is TRBJ2-3; D is possibly TRBD2 (5 bases). V lost 0 bases and J 4 bases, leaving 11 bases between the germline ends. Per the germline V gene, CDR1 is MGHRA and CDR2 is YSYEKL. The CDR3 length is 15 residues. CDR3 sequence (DNA): TGCGCCAGCAGCCAAGATCCTAGCTTGGCAGATACGCAGTATTTT. Translating it yields CASSQDPSLADTQYF.

The chain employs TRBV4-3 and TRBJ1-4, with D maybe TRBD1 (6 bases). Per the germline V gene, CDR1 is LGHNA and CDR2 is YSLEER. V was clipped by 0 bases and J by 11 bases, with 13 bases between them. The CDR3 extends over 14 amino acids. This CDR3 reads CASSQDGGPVKLFF. The CDR3 DNA sequence: TGCGCCAGCAGCCAAGATGGGGGCCCTGTGAAACTGTTTTTT.

This chain connects TRBV4-1 to TRBJ2-5, with TRBD2 matching 11 bases. This CDR3 is built from 18 residues. Germline CDR1 is MGHRA and CDR2 is YSYEKL. After removal of 0 bases from V and 2 bases from J, the junction contained 8 bases not matched to a gene. This CDR3 is CASSQDLLAGGGQETQYF. CDR3 in DNA: TGCGCCAGCAGCCAAGACCTCCTAGCGGGAGGAGGGCAAGAGACCCAGTACTTC.

This clone was picked up one time. The chain couples TRBV6-1 to TRBJ1-4; TRBD1 matches at 7 bases. Germline V gives CDR1 MNHNS, CDR2 SASEGT. Trimming cost V 5 bases and J 5 bases; bases outside gene matches: 2. This CDR3 comprises 13 residues. CDR3: CASSIQGNEKLFF. The CDR3 DNA is TGTGCCAGCAGTATACAGGGGAATGAAAAACTGTTTTTT.